The 4 T cell receptor beta chains below all came from one sample that was sequenced in a study of cytomegalovirus exposure and HLA in healthy donors. Produced via immunoSEQ multiplex PCR; TCRdb's table is partial and in-frame only. This sample has 120,000 or so clones, with roughly 88% found just once. Sequencing used PBMCs. The receptors here all came from a man in his late teens or twenties in good health and CMV-seronegative.

This sequence joins TRBV5-1 and TRBJ1-2; the D is unclear. V gave up 0 bases and J gave up 6 bases, with 12 bases separating them. This CDR3 contains 14 residues. Germline-derived CDR1 and CDR2 are SGHRS and YFSETQ. CDR3 coding DNA: TGCGCCAGCAGCTTGGCCAAATGGAGGGATGGCTACACCTTC. Translation gives CASSLAKWRDGYTF. Supplemented by reference TRBV5-1 and TRBJ1-2, the full variable domain reads KAGVTQTPRYLIKTRGQQVTLSCSPISGHRSVSWYQQTPGQGLQFLFEYFSETQRNKGNFPGRFSGRQFSNSRSEMNVSTLELGDSALYLCASSLAKWRDGYTFGSGTRLTVV.

The rearrangement links TRBV9 to TRBJ2-7, with 9 bases matching TRBD1. Germline lookup yields CDR1 SGDLS and CDR2 YYNGEE. V lost 3 bases, J lost 6 bases, and 19 bases stayed unmatched. The CDR3 extends over 18 amino acids. The CDR3 protein is CASSGRTGAGLKGLEQYF. The CDR3 bases are TGTGCCAGCAGCGGTCGGACAGGGGCTGGACTGAAGGGTCTCGAGCAGTACTTC.

V gene TRBV27 combines with J gene TRBJ1-6, with TRBD1 matching over 8 bases. The CDR3 extends over 16 amino acids. Germline V gene data show CDR1 as MNHEY and CDR2 as SMNVEV (reference sequence). The V segment lost 6 bases and the J segment 10 bases; nucleotides outside the gene matches: 14. This CDR3 reads CASSRGPGGGVSPLHF. The CDR3 nucleotides read TGTGCCAGCAGCAGGGGGCCCGGCGGGGGGGTCTCACCCCTCCACTTT.

The V gene is TRBV5-4, the J gene TRBJ2-2; D is ambiguous. The CDR3 has 17 residues. V was shortened by 4 bases and J by 0 bases, with 16 bases between the two germline ends. CDR1 and CDR2 from the germline V gene are SGHNT and YYREEE (reference sequence). In DNA, the CDR3 is TGTGCCAGCAGCAAACTCTTCCAGGCCCCGAACACCGGGGAGCTGTTTTTT. Encoded protein: CASSKLFQAPNTGELFF.